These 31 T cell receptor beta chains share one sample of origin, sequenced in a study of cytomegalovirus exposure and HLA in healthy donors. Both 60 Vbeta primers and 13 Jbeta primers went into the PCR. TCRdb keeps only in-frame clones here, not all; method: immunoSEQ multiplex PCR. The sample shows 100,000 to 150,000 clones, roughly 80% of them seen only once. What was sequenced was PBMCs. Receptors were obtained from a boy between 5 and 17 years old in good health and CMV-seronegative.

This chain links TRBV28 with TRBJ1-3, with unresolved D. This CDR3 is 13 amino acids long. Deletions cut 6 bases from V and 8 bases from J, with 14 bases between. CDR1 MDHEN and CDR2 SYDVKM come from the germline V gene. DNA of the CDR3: TGTGCCAGCAGATTTAGGGAAGCGGACACCATATATTTT. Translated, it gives CASRFREADTIYF.

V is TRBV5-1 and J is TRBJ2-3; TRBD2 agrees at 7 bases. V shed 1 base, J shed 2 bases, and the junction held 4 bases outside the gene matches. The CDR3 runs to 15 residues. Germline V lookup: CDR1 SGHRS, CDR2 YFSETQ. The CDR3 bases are TGCGCCAGCAGCTTGCTTGGGACTAACACAGATACGCAGTATTTT. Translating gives CASSLLGTNTDTQYF.

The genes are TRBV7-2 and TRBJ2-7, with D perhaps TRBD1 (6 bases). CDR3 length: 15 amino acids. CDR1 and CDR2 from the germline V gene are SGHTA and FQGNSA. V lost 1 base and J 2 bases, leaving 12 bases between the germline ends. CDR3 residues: CASSLGRGGAYEQYF. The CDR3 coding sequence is TGTGCCAGCAGCTTAGGTAGAGGGGGTGCCTACGAGCAGTACTTC.

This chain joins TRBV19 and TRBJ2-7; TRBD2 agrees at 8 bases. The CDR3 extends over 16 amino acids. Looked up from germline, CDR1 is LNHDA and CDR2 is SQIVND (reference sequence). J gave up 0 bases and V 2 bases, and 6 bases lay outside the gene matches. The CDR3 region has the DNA TGTGCCAGTAGTATATTTTTAAGCGGGAGCTCCTACGAGCAGTACTTC. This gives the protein CASSIFLSGSSYEQYF.

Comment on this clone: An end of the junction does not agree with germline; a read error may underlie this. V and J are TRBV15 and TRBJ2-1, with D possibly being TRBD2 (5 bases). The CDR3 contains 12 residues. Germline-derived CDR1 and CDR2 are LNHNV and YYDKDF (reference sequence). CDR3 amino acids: CATSRDGDGQFF. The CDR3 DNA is TGTGCCACCAGCCGAGACGGGGATGGGCAGTTCTTC.

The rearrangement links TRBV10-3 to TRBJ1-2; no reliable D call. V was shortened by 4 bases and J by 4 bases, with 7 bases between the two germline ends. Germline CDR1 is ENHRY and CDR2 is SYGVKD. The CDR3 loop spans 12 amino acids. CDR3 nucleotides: TGTGCCATCAGTGCCACATTCTATGGCTACACCTTC. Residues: CAISATFYGYTF.

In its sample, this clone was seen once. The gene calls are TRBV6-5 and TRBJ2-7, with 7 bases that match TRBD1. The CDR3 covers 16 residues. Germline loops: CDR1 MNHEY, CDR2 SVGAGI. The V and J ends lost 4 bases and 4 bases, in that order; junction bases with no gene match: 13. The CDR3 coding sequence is TGTGCCAGCAGTTCCTCCTCCGGGACAGCCTTTTACGAGCAGTACTTC. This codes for CASSSSSGTAFYEQYF.

CDR3 nucleotide sequence: TGTGCCAGCTCACCTCGACAGGGTGGAGATACGCAGTATTTT. Translated: CASSPRQGGDTQYF. The chain combines TRBV18 with TRBJ2-3, with 7 bases lining up with TRBD1. V was pared by 3 bases and J by 5 bases, with 5 bases of the junction left unmatched. CDR1 is KGHSH, CDR2 LQKENI, per germline. There are 14 residues in the CDR3. The full variable domain, rest sourced from reference TRBV18 and TRBJ2-3, is NAGVMQNPRHLVRRRGQEARLRCSPMKGHSHVYWYRQLPEEGLKFMVYLQKENIIDESGMPKERFSAEFPKEGPSILRIQQVVRGDSAAYFCASSPRQGGDTQYFGPGTRLTVL.

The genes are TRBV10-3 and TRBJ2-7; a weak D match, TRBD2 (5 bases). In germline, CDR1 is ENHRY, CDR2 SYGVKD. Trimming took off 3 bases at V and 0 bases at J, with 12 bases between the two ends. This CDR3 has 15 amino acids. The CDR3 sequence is CAISDRTLTSYEQYF. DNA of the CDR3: TGTGCCATCAGTGATAGGACTCTGACCTCCTACGAGCAGTACTTC.

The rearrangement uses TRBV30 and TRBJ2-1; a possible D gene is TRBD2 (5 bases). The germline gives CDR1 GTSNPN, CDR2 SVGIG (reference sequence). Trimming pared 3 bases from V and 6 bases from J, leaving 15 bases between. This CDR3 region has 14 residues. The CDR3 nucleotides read TGTGCCTGGAGATGGGATCTTGAGGGCAATGAGCAGTTCTTC. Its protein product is CAWRWDLEGNEQFF.

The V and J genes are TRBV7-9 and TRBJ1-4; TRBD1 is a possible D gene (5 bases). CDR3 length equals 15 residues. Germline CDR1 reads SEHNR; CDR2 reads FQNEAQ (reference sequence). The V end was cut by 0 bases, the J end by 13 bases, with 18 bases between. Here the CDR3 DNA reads TGTGCCAGCAGCTTAGCGGAAAAAGAGGAGGGGAGACTGTTTTTT. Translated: CASSLAEKEEGRLFF.

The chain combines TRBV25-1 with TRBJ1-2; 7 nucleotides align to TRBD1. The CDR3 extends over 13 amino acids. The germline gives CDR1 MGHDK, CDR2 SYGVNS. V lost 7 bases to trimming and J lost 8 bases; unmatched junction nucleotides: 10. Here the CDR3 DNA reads TGTGCCAGCATGGACAGGACAGGCGGGGGCTACACCTTC. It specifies CASMDRTGGGYTF.

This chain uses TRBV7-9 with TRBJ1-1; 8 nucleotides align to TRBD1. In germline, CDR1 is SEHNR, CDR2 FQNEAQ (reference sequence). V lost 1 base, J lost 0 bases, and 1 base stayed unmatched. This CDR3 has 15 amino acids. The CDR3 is CASSLGTGLNTEAFF. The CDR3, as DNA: TGTGCCAGCAGCTTAGGGACAGGGTTGAACACTGAAGCTTTCTTT.

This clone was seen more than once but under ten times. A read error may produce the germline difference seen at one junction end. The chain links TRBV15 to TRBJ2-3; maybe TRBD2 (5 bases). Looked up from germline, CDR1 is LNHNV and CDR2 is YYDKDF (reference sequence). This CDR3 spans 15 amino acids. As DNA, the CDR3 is TGTGCCACCAGCAGAGATGCTTCTAGCAGAGATACGCAGTATTTT. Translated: CATSRDASSRDTQYF.

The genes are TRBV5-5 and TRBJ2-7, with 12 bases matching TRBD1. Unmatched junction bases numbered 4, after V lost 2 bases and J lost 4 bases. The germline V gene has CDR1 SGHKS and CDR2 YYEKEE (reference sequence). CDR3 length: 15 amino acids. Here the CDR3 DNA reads TGTGCCAGCAGCTTTGGGACAGGGGGCAAATACGAGCAGTACTTC. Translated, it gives CASSFGTGGKYEQYF. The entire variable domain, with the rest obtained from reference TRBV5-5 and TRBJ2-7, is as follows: DAGVTQSPTHLIKTRGQQVTLRCSPISGHKSVSWYQQVLGQGPQFIFQYYEKEERGRGNFPDRFSARQFPNYSSELNVNALLLGDSALYLCASSFGTGGKYEQYFGPGTRLTVT.

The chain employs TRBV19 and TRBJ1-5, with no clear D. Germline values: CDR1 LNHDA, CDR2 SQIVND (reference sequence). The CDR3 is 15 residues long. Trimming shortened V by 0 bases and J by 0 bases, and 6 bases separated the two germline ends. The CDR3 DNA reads TGTGCCAGTAGTATAGAGGTTAGTAGCAATCAGCCCCAGCATTTT. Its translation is CASSIEVSSNQPQHF.

CDR3 DNA sequence: TGTGCCAGCAGCCCAGACCCAGGGGTTAGGGCAACTAATGAAAAACTGTTTTTT. The encoded protein is CASSPDPGVRATNEKLFF. V and J are TRBV7-9 and TRBJ1-4; D might be TRBD1 (6 bases). V was pared by 5 bases and J by 0 bases, with 19 bases between. This CDR3 contains 18 residues. CDR1 and CDR2 (germline): SEHNR, FQNEAQ (reference sequence). Supplemented by reference TRBV7-9 and TRBJ1-4, the full variable domain reads DTGVSQNPRHKITKRGQNVTFRCDPISEHNRLYWYRQTLGQGPEFLTYFQNEAQLEKSRLLSDRFSAERPKGSFSTLEIQRTEQGDSAMYLCASSPDPGVRATNEKLFFGSGTQLSVL.

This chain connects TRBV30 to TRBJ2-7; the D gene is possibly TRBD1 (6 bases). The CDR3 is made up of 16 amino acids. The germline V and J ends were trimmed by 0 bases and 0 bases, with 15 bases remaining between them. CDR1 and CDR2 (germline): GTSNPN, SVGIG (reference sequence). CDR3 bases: TGTGCCTGGAGTGTACAGGGCCCCGAGGTCTCCTACGAGCAGTACTTC. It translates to CAWSVQGPEVSYEQYF.

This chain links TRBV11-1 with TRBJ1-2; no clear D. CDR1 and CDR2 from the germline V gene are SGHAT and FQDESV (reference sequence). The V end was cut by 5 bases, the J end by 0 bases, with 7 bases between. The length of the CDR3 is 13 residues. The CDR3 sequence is CASSRTANYGYTF. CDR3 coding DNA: TGTGCCAGCAGCCGGACTGCTAACTATGGCTACACCTTC.

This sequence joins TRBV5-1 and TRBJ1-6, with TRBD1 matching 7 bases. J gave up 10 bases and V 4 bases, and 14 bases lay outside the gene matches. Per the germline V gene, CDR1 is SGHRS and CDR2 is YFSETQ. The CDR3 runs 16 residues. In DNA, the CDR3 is TGCGCCAGCAGCCCAGAACCGACAGGGCCCCGATCACCCCTCCACTTT. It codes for CASSPEPTGPRSPLHF.

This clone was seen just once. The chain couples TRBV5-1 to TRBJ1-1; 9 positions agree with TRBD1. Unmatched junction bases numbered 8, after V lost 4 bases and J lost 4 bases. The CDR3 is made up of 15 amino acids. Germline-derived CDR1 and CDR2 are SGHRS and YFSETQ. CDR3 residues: CASSLTGGQGTEAFF. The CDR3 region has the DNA TGCGCCAGCAGCCTGACAGGGGGACAGGGCACTGAAGCTTTCTTT. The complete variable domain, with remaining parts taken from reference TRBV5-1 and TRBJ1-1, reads KAGVTQTPRYLIKTRGQQVTLSCSPISGHRSVSWYQQTPGQGLQFLFEYFSETQRNKGNFPGRFSGRQFSNSRSEMNVSTLELGDSALYLCASSLTGGQGTEAFFGQGTRLTVV.

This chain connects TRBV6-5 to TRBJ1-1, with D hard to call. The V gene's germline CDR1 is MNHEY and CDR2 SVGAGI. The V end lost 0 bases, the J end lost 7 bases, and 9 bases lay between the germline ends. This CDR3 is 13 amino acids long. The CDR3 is CASSYSLTVEAFF. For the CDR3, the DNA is TGTGCCAGCAGTTACTCGTTAACAGTTGAAGCTTTCTTT.

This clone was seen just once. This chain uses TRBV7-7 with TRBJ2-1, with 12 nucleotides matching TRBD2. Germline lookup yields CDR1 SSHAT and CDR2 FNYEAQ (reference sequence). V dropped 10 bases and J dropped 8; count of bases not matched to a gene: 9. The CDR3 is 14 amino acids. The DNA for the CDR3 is TGTGCCACGTCCCGACTAGCGGGAGAGGATGAGCAGTTCTTC. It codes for CATSRLAGEDEQFF.

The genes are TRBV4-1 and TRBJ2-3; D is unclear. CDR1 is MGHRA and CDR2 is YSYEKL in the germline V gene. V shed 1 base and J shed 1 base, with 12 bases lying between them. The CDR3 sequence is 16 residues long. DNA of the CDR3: TGCGCCAGCAGCCAAGGCGCCTCCTTCGGCACAGATACGCAGTATTTT. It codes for CASSQGASFGTDTQYF.

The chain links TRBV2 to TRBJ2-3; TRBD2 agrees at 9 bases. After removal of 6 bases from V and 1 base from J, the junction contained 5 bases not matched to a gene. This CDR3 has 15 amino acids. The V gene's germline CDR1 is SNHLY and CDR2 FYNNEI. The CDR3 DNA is TGTGCCAGCAGCGCTACTAGCGGGCGCACAGATACGCAGTATTTT. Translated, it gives CASSATSGRTDTQYF.

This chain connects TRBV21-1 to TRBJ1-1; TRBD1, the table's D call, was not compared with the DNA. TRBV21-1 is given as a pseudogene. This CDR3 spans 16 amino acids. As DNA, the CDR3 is TGTGCCAGCAGCAAAGCGCTTTTGGGCAGGGGGACTGAAGCTTTCTTT. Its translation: CASSKALLGRGTEAFF.

The CDR3 sequence is CPGGKEGDEQYF. The CDR3 nucleotides are TGTCCGGGGGGGAAAGAGGGTGACGAGCAGTACTTC. This sequence joins TRBV5-4 and TRBJ2-7; 8 bases match TRBD2. The germline V gene has CDR1 SGHNT and CDR2 YYREEE (reference sequence). There are 12 residues in the CDR3.

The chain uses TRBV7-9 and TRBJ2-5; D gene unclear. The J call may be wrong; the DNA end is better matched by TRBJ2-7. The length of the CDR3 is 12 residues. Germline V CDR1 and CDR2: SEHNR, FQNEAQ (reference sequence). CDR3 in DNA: TGTGCCAGCAGCCTCTCAACGAACGAGCAGTACTTC. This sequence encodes CASSLSTNEQYF.

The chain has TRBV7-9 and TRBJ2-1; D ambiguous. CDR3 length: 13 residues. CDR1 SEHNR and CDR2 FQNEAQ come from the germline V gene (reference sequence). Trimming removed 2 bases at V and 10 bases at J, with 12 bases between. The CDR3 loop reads CASSLTSQEEQFF. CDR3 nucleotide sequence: TGTGCCAGCAGCTTAACCTCCCAGGAAGAGCAGTTCTTC.

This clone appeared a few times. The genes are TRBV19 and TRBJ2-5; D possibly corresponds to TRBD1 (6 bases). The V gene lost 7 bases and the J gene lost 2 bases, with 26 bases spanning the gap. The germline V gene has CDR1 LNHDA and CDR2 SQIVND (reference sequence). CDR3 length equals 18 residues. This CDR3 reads CASTRPGGGQAPQETQYF. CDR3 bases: TGTGCCAGTACCCGACCCGGTGGGGGCCAGGCACCGCAAGAGACCCAGTACTTC.

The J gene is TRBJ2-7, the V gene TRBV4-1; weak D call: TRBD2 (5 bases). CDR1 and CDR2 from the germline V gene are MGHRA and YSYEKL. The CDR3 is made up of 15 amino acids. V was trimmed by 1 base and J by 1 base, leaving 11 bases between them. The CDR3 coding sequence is TGCGCCAGCAGCCAAGGACCGGGGATGTCCTACGAGCAGTACTTC. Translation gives CASSQGPGMSYEQYF.